This passage covers 10 T cell receptor beta chains from one sample sequenced in a study of response to subunit inactivated influenza vaccine. TCRdb reprocessed the RT-PCR reads via MiXCR and lists one record per CDR3 protein. This table holds over 750,000 distinct CDR3 sequences, about 20% found once. The input for sequencing was PBMCs from blood, taken about 5 days after vaccination. The receptor source for this set is a middle-aged man who received an inactivated influenza vaccine.

The chain has TRBV20-1 and TRBJ2-7, with 9 nucleotides matching TRBD1. The V segment lost 4 bases and the J segment 3 bases; nucleotides outside the gene matches: 4. Germline V gene data show CDR1 as DFQATT and CDR2 as SNEGSKA (reference sequence). The CDR3 consists of 13 residues. CDR3 residues: CSANNRGHYEQYF. DNA of the CDR3: TGCAGTGCTAACAACAGGGGGCACTACGAGCAGTACTTC.

This clonotype appeared a few times. The rearrangement uses TRBV7-9 and TRBJ1-4, with 7 bases that match TRBD1. There are 15 residues in the CDR3. The junction had 9 bases not matched to a gene; V was cut back by 4 bases and J by 7 bases. CDR1 is SEHNR and CDR2 is FQNEAQ in the germline V gene (reference sequence). CDR3 DNA: TGTGCCAGCAGCTCCATCGGACAGGCCGTTGAAAAACTGTTTTTT. Translation gives CASSSIGQAVEKLFF.

This CDR3 is CSVGRRQETQYF. CDR3 nucleotides: TGCAGCGTTGGCCGGAGACAAGAGACCCAGTACTTC. The rearrangement uses TRBV29-1 and TRBJ2-5; no clear D gene. Germline-derived CDR1 and CDR2 are SQVTM and ANQGSEA. This CDR3 comprises 12 residues. The V end was cut by 4 bases, the J end by 2 bases, with 8 bases between.

This clonotype was recorded a few times. The genes are TRBV20-1 and TRBJ2-7; TRBD1 is a possible D gene (6 bases). The CDR3 contains 11 residues. The V and J ends lost 4 bases and 7 bases respectively, with 11 bases between them. Germline V lookup: CDR1 DFQATT, CDR2 SNEGSKA (reference sequence). The CDR3 coding sequence is TGCAGTGCTAAACCAGGGGTAGAGCAGTACTTC. Translated: CSAKPGVEQYF.

This clonotype occurred many times. This chain links TRBV4-2 with TRBJ1-1; D unclear. From germline, CDR1 is LGHNA and CDR2 YNFKEQ. V shed 4 bases and J shed 5 bases, with 11 bases lying between them. The CDR3 covers 13 residues. The DNA for the CDR3 is TGTGCCAGCAGCCTTGGACTGGGGACTGAAGCTTTCTTT. Translating it yields CASSLGLGTEAFF.

In this sample, this clonotype turned up a few times. V gene TRBV28 combines with J gene TRBJ2-3; the D is unclear. V was shortened by 4 bases and J by 6 bases, with 11 bases between the two germline ends. There are 13 residues in the CDR3. Germline values: CDR1 MDHEN, CDR2 SYDVKM. CDR3 in amino acids: CASSSPALDTQYF. The CDR3 DNA sequence: TGTGCCAGCAGTTCCCCAGCCTTGGATACGCAGTATTTT.

Written as DNA, the CDR3 is TGTGCCAGCAGCCATTTCACCGGGGAGCTGTTTTTT. Its translation: CASSHFTGELFF. This chain links TRBV7-7 with TRBJ2-2, with D unclear. The germline gives CDR1 SSHAT, CDR2 FNYEAQ (reference sequence). The CDR3 length is 12 residues. Trimming removed 5 bases at V and 4 bases at J, with 5 bases between.

This clonotype has a handful of counts. The J gene is TRBJ2-5, the V gene TRBV7-2; 8 nucleotides align to TRBD1. Germline-derived CDR1 and CDR2 are SGHTA and FQGNSA. V was pared by 0 bases and J by 5 bases, with 2 bases of the junction left unmatched. CDR3 size: 14 residues. CDR3 residues: CASSLARGLETQYF. CDR3 in DNA: TGTGCCAGCAGCTTAGCCAGGGGGCTGGAGACCCAGTACTTC.

This chain uses TRBV6-1 with TRBJ2-4; 8 bases are shared with TRBD2. Germline V lookup: CDR1 MNHNS, CDR2 SASEGT. J lost 0 bases, V lost 5 bases, and 6 bases had no gene match. The CDR3 extends over 16 amino acids. The CDR3 coding sequence is TGTGCCAGCAGTCCGACTAGCGTCCTAGCCAAAAACATTCAGTACTTC. Translation: CASSPTSVLAKNIQYF.

This clonotype has just a few counts. The chain combines TRBV12-3 or TRBV12-4 with TRBJ2-2, with D unresolved. CDR3 size: 14 residues. Trimming shortened V by 1 base and J by 4 bases, and 7 bases separated the two germline ends. CDR3 region: CASSLGTLTGELFF. The CDR3 nucleotides read TGTGCCAGCAGTTTAGGCACCCTCACCGGGGAGCTGTTTTTT.